This TCR beta chain stems from a study of blood T cell repertoires in COVID-19. Study as a whole: Italy, Spain and the United States were the sources of the convalescent and acute COVID-19 samples. Nucleic acid was either cDNA or gDNA, and it came from T cells, B-cell-depleted T cells, or PBMCs.

Authors' processing steps: Amplification of reference gene primers provided the estimated nucleated cell counts. Assay used: immunoSEQ multiplex PCR; TCRdb lists only in-frame clones, some missing. The DNA gave D and trimming, while V, J and clone size come from that table. The table has fewer than 70,000 clones, approximately 81% seen once; the top ten hold roughly 9.2%. Source material: peripheral blood. This receptor was obtained from a man aged 45-60 years with active COVID-19.

CDR3 sequence reads: CASSDPGTYNEQFF. CDR3 nucleotides: TGTGCCAGCAGCGATCCCGGGACCTACAATGAGCAGTTCTTC. The rearrangement uses TRBV5-4 and TRBJ2-1, with D possibly TRBD2 on 5 matching bases. The ends were cut back, 4 bases at V and 2 bases at J, with 10 bases in the middle. CDR3 length equals 14 residues. Germline V gives CDR1 SGHNT, CDR2 YYREEE (reference sequence).